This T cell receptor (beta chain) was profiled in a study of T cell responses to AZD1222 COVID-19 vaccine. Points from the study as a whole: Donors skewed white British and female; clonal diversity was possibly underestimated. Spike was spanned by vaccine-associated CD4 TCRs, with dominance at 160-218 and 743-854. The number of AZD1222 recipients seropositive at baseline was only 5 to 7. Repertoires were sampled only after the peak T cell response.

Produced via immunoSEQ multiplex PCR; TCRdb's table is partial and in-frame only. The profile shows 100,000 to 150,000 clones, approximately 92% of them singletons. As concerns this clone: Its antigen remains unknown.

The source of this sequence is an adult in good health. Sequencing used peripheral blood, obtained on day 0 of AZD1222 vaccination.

CDR3 amino acids: CASSQLPGTYDTDTQYF. CDR3 nucleotides: TGTGCCAGCAGCCAACTCCCCGGGACTTACGACACAGATACGCAGTATTTT. The chain recombines TRBV4-2 with TRBJ2-3, with D tentatively TRBD2 (6 bases). Germline V gene sequence: CDR1 LGHNA, CDR2 YNFKEQ. Deletions cut 2 bases from V and 2 bases from J, with 17 bases between. The CDR3 is made up of 17 amino acids.